These T cell receptor beta chains were read from a single sample in a study of vaccination and CD4 T cells after COVID-19. Their antigen targets remain unknown. One entry per CDR3 protein, called by TCRdb with MiXCR from the PCR reads. This sample has 13,000 or so distinct CDR3 sequences; less than 80% occur once, and the top ten carry roughly 30%. Specimen: CD4+ T cells from blood, cultured in vitro. These receptors came from a human donor who had recovered from COVID-19. Each CDR3 is given with its conserved first and last residue. D genes are given only for firm matches. Clone size, where shown, is once, few, many, or a class for clones that have expanded.

j_call,clone_size,d_call,v_call,cdr3_aa,cdr3_nt
TRBJ2-3,few,TRBD2,TRBV20-1,CSARGSSGYTDTQYF,TGCAGTGCTAGAGGTTCTAGCGGATACACAGATACGCAGTATTTT
TRBJ1-1,-,-,TRBV7-8,CASSFIAIAAGENTEAFF,TGTGCCAGCAGCTTTATCGCGATCGCGGCGGGGGAGAACACTGAAGCTTTCTTT
TRBJ2-5,-,-,TRBV15,CATSSRETQYF,TGTGCCACCAGCAGTAGAGAGACCCAGTACTTC
TRBJ1-2,-,-,TRBV2,CATGPGTTDSYGYTF,TGTGCCACCGGTCCTGGGACAACCGACAGCTATGGCTACACCTTC
TRBJ1-1,-,-,TRBV30,CAWSVPRTNTEAFF,TGTGCCTGGAGTGTACCGAGGACGAACACTGAAGCTTTCTTT
TRBJ2-3,-,-,TRBV20-1,CSARKVGDTQYF,TGCAGTGCTAGAAAAGTAGGAGATACGCAGTATTTT
TRBJ2-1,-,-,TRBV12-3/TRBV12-4,CASTSYNEQFF,TGTGCCAGCACTAGTTACAATGAGCAGTTCTTC
TRBJ1-2,-,TRBD1,TRBV30,CAWPRTGLMGYTF,TGTGCCTGGCCTCGGACAGGGTTAATGGGCTACACCTTC
TRBJ2-2,-,TRBD1,TRBV6-1,CASSEDRGLSGELFF,TGTGCCAGCAGCGAGGACAGGGGGCTCTCCGGGGAGCTGTTTTTT
TRBJ1-3,-,-,TRBV24-1,CATSDGRGQTNTIYF,TGTGCCACCAGTGATGGCCGGGGACAAACAAACACCATATATTTT
TRBJ1-2,-,-,TRBV6-1,CASSEVGQTRYGYTF,TGTGCCAGCAGTGAAGTGGGGCAGACTCGCTATGGCTACACCTTC
TRBJ2-7,-,-,TRBV10-3,CAIGSYEQYF,TGTGCCATCGGTAGCTACGAGCAGTACTTC
TRBJ2-7,-,TRBD1,TRBV15,CATSAPDRDHEQYF,TGTGCCACCAGCGCCCCGGACAGGGACCACGAGCAGTACTTC